This entry lists 8 T cell receptor beta chains sequenced from one sample in a study of identical twins. One entry per CDR3 protein, called by TCRdb with MiXCR from the 5' RACE reads. The sample lists 1.5 million to 2 million distinct CDR3 sequences, less than 35% occurring once. Sequencing input: cord blood. These receptors were taken from a newborn girl in good health.

This clonotype is a singleton in its sample. The V call is TRBV12-3 or TRBV12-4, the J call TRBJ1-2; a weak D match, TRBD1 (6 bases). The CDR3 extends over 14 amino acids. Trimming left V 3 bases short and J 7 bases short, with 15 bases between. The CDR3 here is CASSFQAQGSGYTF. As DNA, the CDR3 is TGTGCCAGCAGTTTTCAAGCACAGGGATCTGGCTACACCTTC.

The chain couples TRBV4-2 to TRBJ1-3; D gene unclear. CDR3 length: 16 amino acids. Germline V gene lookup returns CDR1 LGHNA and CDR2 YNFKEQ. Between the trimmed V and J ends, which lost 1 base and 0 bases, there was a span of 10 bases. In DNA, the CDR3 is TGTGCCAGCAGCCAAGGGGATAGTGGCTCTGGAAACACCATATATTTT. Amino acids: CASSQGDSGSGNTIYF.

Ten or more counts support this clonotype. The V call is TRBV20-1, the J call TRBJ2-7, with D maybe TRBD2 (5 bases). The germline V gene has CDR1 DFQATT and CDR2 SNEGSKA (reference sequence). The CDR3 spans 11 residues. The CDR3 here is CSGAESYEQYF. The CDR3 bases are TGCAGCGGAGCGGAGTCCTACGAGCAGTACTTC.

This sequence joins TRBV5-1 and TRBJ1-5; 7 positions match TRBD1. The CDR3 length is 14 residues. CDR1 and CDR2 from the germline V gene are SGHRS and YFSETQ. V lost 2 bases and J lost 6; bases outside the gene matches: 5. CDR3: CASSLEAGGQPQHF. The CDR3 coding sequence is TGCGCCAGCAGCTTAGAGGCAGGGGGTCAGCCCCAGCATTTT.

This clonotype has more than one count but fewer than ten. The chain uses TRBV20-1 and TRBJ2-7, with D perhaps matching TRBD2 (5 bases). Germline values: CDR1 DFQATT, CDR2 SNEGSKA (reference sequence). Trimming pared 3 bases from V and 3 bases from J, leaving 18 bases between. The CDR3 is 15 residues long. The CDR3 reads CSARFLRELRYEQYF. CDR3 nucleotides: TGCAGTGCTAGGTTTTTGAGGGAGTTACGCTACGAGCAGTACTTC.

The chain uses TRBV7-2 and TRBJ2-7; D possibly corresponds to TRBD2 (5 bases). The CDR3 is 15 amino acids. Germline loops: CDR1 SGHTA, CDR2 FQGNSA. Trimming removed 2 bases at V and 4 bases at J, with 15 bases between. The CDR3 region has the DNA TGTGCCAGCAGCTTACGGGTCGGGAACCGATACGAGCAGTACTTC. Residues: CASSLRVGNRYEQYF.

V is TRBV5-8 and J is TRBJ2-1; D perhaps matches TRBD2 (6 bases). V lost 1 base and J 7 bases, leaving 9 bases between the germline ends. Germline lookup yields CDR1 SGHTS and CDR2 YDEGEE. The length of the CDR3 is 13 residues. The CDR3 region is CASSLWEANEQFF. The CDR3, as DNA: TGTGCCAGCAGCTTGTGGGAGGCGAATGAGCAGTTCTTC.

This chain joins TRBV19 and TRBJ1-5, with TRBD1 matching over 8 bases. Germline values: CDR1 LNHDA, CDR2 SQIVND (reference sequence). This CDR3 region has 17 residues. V lost 4 bases, J lost 8 bases, and 16 bases stayed unmatched. CDR3 amino acids: CASSTTGGRLRKEPQHF. The DNA for the CDR3 is TGTGCCAGTAGTACCACAGGGGGAAGGCTTCGAAAGGAGCCCCAGCATTTT.